This passage covers 23 T cell receptor beta chains from one sample sequenced in a study of patients and donors after allogeneic stem cell transplantation. TCRdb re-derived calls from the RT-PCR reads in MiXCR, one entry per CDR3 protein. The repertoire includes about 150,000 distinct CDR3 sequences, about 40% of them detected once, and roughly 52% sits in the top ten. Sequencing was performed on blood, either unsorted or a sorted T cell fraction (not recorded which). The receptors stem from a human donor who was either an allogeneic HSCT recipient or a stem cell or donor lymphocyte infusion donor (not recorded which). It is not recorded whose cells these are; they may come from a transplant donor.

A note on this clonotype: One end of the junction is discordant with germline, which a read error may explain. The rearrangement links TRBV7-7 to TRBJ2-3; 10 nucleotides align to TRBD1. The V gene's germline CDR1 is SSHAT and CDR2 FNYEAQ (reference sequence). The CDR3 covers 18 residues. The CDR3 DNA sequence: TGTGCTAGCAGGGCATGCTACCGGGACAGGGGACCCACAGATACGCAGTATTTT. Translated: CASRACYRDRGPTDTQYF.

This chain connects TRBV4-3 to TRBJ1-4, with 8 bases aligning to TRBD1. Germline assignment: CDR1 LGHNA and CDR2 YSLEER. V shed 5 bases, J shed 8 bases, and the junction held 4 bases outside the gene matches. The CDR3 consists of 13 residues. The CDR3 protein is CASSGGTGEKLFF. CDR3 bases: TGCGCCAGCAGCGGTGGGACAGGAGAAAAACTGTTTTTT.

A few counts support this clonotype. This rearrangement joins TRBV6-2 or TRBV6-3 to TRBJ2-7; D is possibly TRBD2 (6 bases). The germline V and J ends were trimmed by 8 bases and 6 bases, with 17 bases remaining between them. The CDR3 sequence is 13 residues long. Germline V gives CDR1 MNHEY, CDR2 SVGEGT. The DNA for the CDR3 is TGTGCCAGCCGGGACTTTCGTCCCAGCGAGCAGTACTTC. Its translation: CASRDFRPSEQYF.

The chain has TRBV20-1 and TRBJ2-1; 8 bases line up with TRBD1. V dropped 6 bases and J dropped 2; count of bases not matched to a gene: 6. This CDR3 comprises 14 residues. Germline V lookup: CDR1 DFQATT, CDR2 SNEGSKA (reference sequence). In nucleotides, the CDR3 is TGCAGTGCCCCGAGGGGACAGGCCTACAATGAGCAGTTCTTC. Protein: CSAPRGQAYNEQFF.

Details on this clonotype: Compared with germline, one end of the junction differs, possibly owing to a read error. The chain employs TRBV18 and TRBJ1-6; TRBD1 matches at 7 bases. The CDR3 length is 16 residues. The germline gives CDR1 KGHSH, CDR2 LQKENI. DNA of the CDR3: TGTGCCAGCTCACCCGGGACAGCCAACTATAACTCACCCCTCCACTTT. Its translation: CASSPGTANYNSPLHF.

The gene calls are TRBV3-1 and TRBJ1-5; D perhaps matches TRBD1 (5 bases). CDR3 size: 17 residues. Per germline, CDR1 LGHDT and CDR2 YNNKEL (reference sequence). The V gene lost 7 bases and the J gene lost 3 bases, with 22 bases spanning the gap. The CDR3 loop reads CASTPTLPGTINQPQHF. The CDR3 DNA reads as TGTGCCAGCACCCCTACCCTCCCCGGGACCATCAATCAGCCCCAGCATTTT.

The DNA for the CDR3 is TGTGCCAGCAGCTCCCGGACCGATCAGCCCCAGCATTTT. Protein: CASSSRTDQPQHF. The genes are TRBV7-9 and TRBJ1-5; D gene ambiguous. Germline loops: CDR1 SEHNR, CDR2 FQNEAQ (reference sequence). The ends were cut back, 4 bases at V and 5 bases at J, with 9 bases in the middle. This CDR3 region has 13 residues. The whole variable domain, filled in from reference TRBV7-9 and TRBJ1-5, reads DTGVSQNPRHKITKRGQNVTFRCDPISEHNRLYWYRQTLGQGPEFLTYFQNEAQLEKSRLLSDRFSAERPKGSFSTLEIQRTEQGDSAMYLCASSSRTDQPQHFGDGTRLSIL.

The sample holds a few counts of this clonotype. The V and J genes are TRBV12-3 or TRBV12-4 and TRBJ1-2; D uncertain. CDR3 length equals 11 residues. Trimming cost V 8 bases and J 7 bases, with 11 bases left between them. CDR3 DNA: TGTGCCAGCGGCCTGGGTTCTGGCTACACCTTC. Residues: CASGLGSGYTF.

The chain recombines TRBV24-1 with TRBJ1-4; D is ambiguous. The V end lost 4 bases, the J end lost 4 bases, and 3 bases lay between the germline ends. Germline V lookup: CDR1 KGHDR, CDR2 SFDVKD. The CDR3 loop spans 12 amino acids. CDR3 DNA sequence: TGTGCCACCAGTGACGATAATGAAAAACTGTTTTTT. It yields the protein CATSDDNEKLFF.

This clonotype has a handful of counts. J is TRBJ2-2 and V is TRBV12-3 or TRBV12-4, with a weak D call TRBD2 (5 bases). The length of the CDR3 is 15 residues. The ends were cut back, 2 bases at V and 4 bases at J, with 11 bases in the middle. DNA for the CDR3: TGTGCCAGCAGTTTAACCAGCGGACTCACCGGGGAGCTGTTTTTT. Its translation is CASSLTSGLTGELFF.

This chain connects TRBV3-1 to TRBJ1-1; D is uncertain. The CDR3 has 14 amino acids. Germline CDR1 LGHDT, CDR2 YNNKEL (reference sequence). Trimming took off 3 bases at V and 0 bases at J, with 8 bases between the two ends. CDR3 bases: TGTGCCAGCAGCCACACTATAATGAACACTGAAGCTTTCTTT. Protein sequence: CASSHTIMNTEAFF.

V gene TRBV6-1 combines with J gene TRBJ1-4, with 9 bases identical to TRBD1. The CDR3 covers 15 residues. The ends lost 7 bases at V and 7 bases at J; junction bases unmatched: 10. Germline V gives CDR1 MNHNS, CDR2 SASEGT. The CDR3: CASTPLQGAVEKLFF. The CDR3 nucleotides are TGTGCCAGCACTCCCCTACAGGGGGCGGTTGAAAAACTGTTTTTT.

This CDR3 is CASSVGETTGNTIYF. The DNA of the CDR3 is TGTGCCAGCAGCGTAGGGGAGACAACTGGAAACACCATATATTTT. The chain carries TRBV9 and TRBJ1-3; D uncertain. Trimming removed 0 bases from V and 2 bases from J, with 9 bases in between. CDR3 length: 15 residues. Per the germline V gene, CDR1 is SGDLS and CDR2 is YYNGEE.

The V call is TRBV5-5, the J call TRBJ1-1, with D unresolved. The germline CDR1 and CDR2 sequences are SGHKS and YYEKEE (reference sequence). The length of the CDR3 is 13 residues. V lost 4 bases and J lost 4, with 11 bases in between. The CDR3 loop is CASSQMKGTEAFF. Written as DNA, the CDR3 is TGTGCCAGCAGCCAAATGAAGGGCACTGAAGCTTTCTTT. The whole variable domain, filled in from reference TRBV5-5 and TRBJ1-1, reads DAGVTQSPTHLIKTRGQQVTLRCSPISGHKSVSWYQQVLGQGPQFIFQYYEKEERGRGNFPDRFSARQFPNYSSELNVNALLLGDSALYLCASSQMKGTEAFFGQGTRLTVV.

The V gene is TRBV12-3 or TRBV12-4, the J gene TRBJ2-5, with TRBD2 matching 8 bases. The CDR3 runs 15 residues. J gave up 0 bases and V 6 bases, and 6 bases lay outside the gene matches. The CDR3 sequence: CASSPKRGYQETQYF. The CDR3 bases are TGTGCCAGCAGCCCCAAGCGGGGGTACCAAGAGACCCAGTACTTC.

The V call is TRBV6-1, the J call TRBJ1-1, with D maybe TRBD1 (6 bases). CDR1 is MNHNS and CDR2 is SASEGT in the germline V gene. V was clipped by 6 bases and J by 2 bases, with 13 bases between them. There are 14 residues in the CDR3. CDR3 protein: CASSAGHINTEAFF. DNA of the CDR3: TGTGCCAGCAGCGCGGGACATATTAACACTGAAGCTTTCTTT.

This chain joins TRBV25-1 and TRBJ1-4; 8 bases are shared with TRBD1. This CDR3 is built from 20 residues. Looked up from germline, CDR1 is MGHDK and CDR2 is SYGVNS. Germline trimming cut 0 bases from V and 4 bases from J; bases unmatched to any gene: 16. CDR3 bases: TGTGCCAGCAGTGAATACATGGGGACAGGACAAGGAATTTTTAATGAAAAACTGTTTTTT. Its protein is CASSEYMGTGQGIFNEKLFF.

The chain has TRBV12-3 or TRBV12-4 and TRBJ2-3; TRBD1 agrees at 9 bases. CDR3 length equals 18 residues. Germline trimming cut 5 bases from V and 2 bases from J; bases unmatched to any gene: 14. CDR3 protein: CASSPSRLTGGNTDTQYF. CDR3 bases: TGTGCCAGCAGTCCTTCCCGACTTACAGGGGGCAACACAGATACGCAGTATTTT.

V usage is TRBV6-6 and J usage is TRBJ1-6, with D possibly TRBD1 on 5 matching bases. This CDR3 spans 16 amino acids. Germline lookup yields CDR1 MNHNY and CDR2 SVGAGI (reference sequence). V dropped 8 bases and J dropped 2 bases, with 16 bases sitting between them. CDR3 sequence reads: CASHRSAAPYNSPLHF. CDR3 in DNA: TGTGCCAGCCACAGGTCCGCGGCCCCCTATAATTCACCCCTCCACTTT.

This sequence joins TRBV9 and TRBJ1-2; 8 positions match TRBD1. This CDR3 spans 18 amino acids. The trim removed 4 bases at V and 4 bases at J, leaving 18 bases unmatched. CDR1 and CDR2 from the germline V gene are SGDLS and YYNGEE. CDR3 nucleotide sequence: TGTGCCAGCAGCCCTGGGACAGGTACGAGGGACCAGTTCTATGGCTACACCTTC. Its protein product is CASSPGTGTRDQFYGYTF.

This chain connects TRBV24-1 to TRBJ1-2; D possibly corresponds to TRBD1 (6 bases). V was shortened by 3 bases and J by 1 base, with 11 bases between the two germline ends. Looked up from germline, CDR1 is KGHDR and CDR2 is SFDVKD. The CDR3 covers 15 residues. The CDR3 spells CATSDPRDNNYGYTF. In DNA form, the CDR3 reads TGTGCCACCAGTGATCCTCGGGACAATAACTATGGCTACACCTTC.

Only a few counts were recorded for this clonotype. The chain employs TRBV12-3 or TRBV12-4 and TRBJ1-4, with TRBD1 identical over 9 bases. After removal of 6 bases from V and 0 bases from J, the junction contained 8 bases not matched to a gene. The CDR3 extends over 17 amino acids. DNA of the CDR3: TGTGCCAGCAGCCGGACGGACAGGGGAACAACTAATGAAAAACTGTTTTTT. It yields the protein CASSRTDRGTTNEKLFF.

The J gene is TRBJ2-1, the V gene TRBV5-1; tentative D call: TRBD2 (5 bases). The germline V gene encodes CDR1 SGHRS and CDR2 YFSETQ. This CDR3 spans 15 amino acids. V was pared by 0 bases and J by 7 bases, with 14 bases between. DNA of the CDR3: TGCGCCAGCAGCTTGGCCCGGCTAGCTGGGAATGAGCAGTTCTTC. This gives the protein CASSLARLAGNEQFF.